The T cell receptor beta chain described here comes from a study of blood T cell repertoires in COVID-19. Authors' methods: Estimation of nucleated cell counts relied on the amplification of reference gene primers. The protocol was immunoSEQ multiplex PCR, while the TCRdb copy is restricted to in-frame clones and leaves out a portion. That table supplies the V and J calls and clone size; D and trimming were determined from the DNA. The sample consists of approximately 110,000 clones, 82% of them appearing once. CDR3 length: 15 amino acids. Germline lookup yields CDR1 LGHDT and CDR2 YNNKEL (reference sequence). The V end was cut by 0 bases, the J end by 5 bases, with 11 bases between.

Sequenced material: peripheral blood. The V gene is TRBV3-1 (or the pseudogene TRBV3-2), the J gene TRBJ2-1, with TRBD2 as a possible D gene (5 bases). This sequence originates from an older man with acute or convalescent COVID-19. The CDR3 region is CASSQDRTFHNEQFF. DNA of the CDR3: TGTGCCAGCAGCCAAGATAGGACTTTCCACAATGAGCAGTTCTTC.